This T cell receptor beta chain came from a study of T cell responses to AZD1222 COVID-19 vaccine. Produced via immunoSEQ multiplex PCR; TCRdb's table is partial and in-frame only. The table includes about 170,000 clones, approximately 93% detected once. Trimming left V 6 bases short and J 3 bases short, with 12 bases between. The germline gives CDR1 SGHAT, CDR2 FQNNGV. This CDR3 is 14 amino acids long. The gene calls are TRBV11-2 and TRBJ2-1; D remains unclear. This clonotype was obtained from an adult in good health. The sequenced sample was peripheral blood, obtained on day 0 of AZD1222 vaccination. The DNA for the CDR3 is TGTGCCAGCAGGACTCAGGAACGCTACAATGAGCAGTTCTTC. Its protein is CASRTQERYNEQFF.